This T cell receptor (beta chain) emerged from a study of blood T cell repertoires in COVID-19. Looking at the study overall: Researchers got acute and convalescent COVID-19 samples from the United States, Italy and Spain.

In the study's own analysis: Cell counts per sample came from amplifying reference gene primers. Assay: immunoSEQ multiplex PCR; the TCRdb copy retains only in-frame clones and omits some. The V and J calls and clone size come from that table; D and trimming were worked out from the DNA. The data contain about 45,000 clones, about 85% of them singletons. The table lists this clone with a few counts. The germline V gene encodes CDR1 SGHTA and CDR2 FQGNSA. This CDR3 spans 13 amino acids. V was shortened by 1 base and J by 6 bases, with 7 bases between the two germline ends. The receptor comes from a woman at least 80 years old with acute or convalescent COVID-19. The chain couples TRBV7-2 to TRBJ1-5; D is unclear. Sequencing was done on a sample of peripheral blood. The CDR3 DNA follows: TGTGCCAGCAGCTTAGTCTCTACTCAGCCCCAGCATTTT. It specifies CASSLVSTQPQHF.